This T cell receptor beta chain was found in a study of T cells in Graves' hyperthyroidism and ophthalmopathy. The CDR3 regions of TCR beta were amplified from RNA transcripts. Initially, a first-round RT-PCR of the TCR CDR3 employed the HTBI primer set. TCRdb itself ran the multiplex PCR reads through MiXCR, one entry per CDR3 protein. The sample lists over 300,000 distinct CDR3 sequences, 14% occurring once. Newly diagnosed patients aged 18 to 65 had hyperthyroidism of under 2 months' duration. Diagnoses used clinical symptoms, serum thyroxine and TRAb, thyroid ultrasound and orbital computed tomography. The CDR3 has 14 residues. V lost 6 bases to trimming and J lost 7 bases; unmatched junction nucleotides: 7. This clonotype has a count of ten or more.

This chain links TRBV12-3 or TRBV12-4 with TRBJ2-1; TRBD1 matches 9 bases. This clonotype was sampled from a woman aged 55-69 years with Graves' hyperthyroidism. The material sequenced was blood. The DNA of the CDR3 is TGTGCCAGCAGCTTCCCGGGACAGGGAAATGAGCAGTTCTTC. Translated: CASSFPGQGNEQFF.